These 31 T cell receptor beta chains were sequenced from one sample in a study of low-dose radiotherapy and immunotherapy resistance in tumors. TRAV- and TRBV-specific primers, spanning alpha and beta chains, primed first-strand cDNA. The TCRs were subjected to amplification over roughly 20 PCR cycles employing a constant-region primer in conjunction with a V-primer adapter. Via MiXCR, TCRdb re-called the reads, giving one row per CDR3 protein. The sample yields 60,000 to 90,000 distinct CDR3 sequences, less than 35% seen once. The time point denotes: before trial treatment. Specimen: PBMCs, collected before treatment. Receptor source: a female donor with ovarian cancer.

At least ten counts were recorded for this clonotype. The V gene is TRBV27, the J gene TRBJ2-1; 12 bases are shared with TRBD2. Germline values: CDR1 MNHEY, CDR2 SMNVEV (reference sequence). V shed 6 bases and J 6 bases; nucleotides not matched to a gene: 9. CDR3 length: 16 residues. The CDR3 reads CASSLRLAGATNEQFF. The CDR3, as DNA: TGTGCCAGCAGCCTTAGACTAGCGGGAGCAACCAATGAGCAGTTCTTC.

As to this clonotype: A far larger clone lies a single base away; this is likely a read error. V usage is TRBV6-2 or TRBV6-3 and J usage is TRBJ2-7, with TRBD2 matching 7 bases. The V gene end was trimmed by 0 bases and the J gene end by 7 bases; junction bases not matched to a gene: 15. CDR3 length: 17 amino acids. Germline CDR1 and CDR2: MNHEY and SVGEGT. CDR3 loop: CASSYSSGGSADNEQYF. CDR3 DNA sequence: TGTGCCAGCAGTTACTCGAGCGGCGGGAGTGCCGACAATGAGCAGTACTTC.

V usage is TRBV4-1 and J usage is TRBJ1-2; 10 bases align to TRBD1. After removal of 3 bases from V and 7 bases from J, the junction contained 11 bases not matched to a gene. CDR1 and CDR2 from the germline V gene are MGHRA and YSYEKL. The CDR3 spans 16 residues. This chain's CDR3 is CASSQTDGTGALGYTF. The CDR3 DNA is TGCGCCAGCAGCCAGACTGATGGGACAGGGGCGCTTGGCTACACCTTC.

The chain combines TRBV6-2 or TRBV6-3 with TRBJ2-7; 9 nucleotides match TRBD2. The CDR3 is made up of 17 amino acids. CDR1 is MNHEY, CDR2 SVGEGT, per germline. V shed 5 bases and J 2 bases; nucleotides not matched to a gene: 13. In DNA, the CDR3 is TGTGCCAGCAGTGAAGAACTACTAGCGGGCCTCCCCTACGAGCAGTACTTC. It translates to CASSEELLAGLPYEQYF.

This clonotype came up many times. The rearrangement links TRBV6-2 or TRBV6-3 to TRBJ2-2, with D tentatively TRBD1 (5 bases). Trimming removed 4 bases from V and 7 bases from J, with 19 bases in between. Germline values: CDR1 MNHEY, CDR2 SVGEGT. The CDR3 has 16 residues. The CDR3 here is CASSSPDIARFGELFF. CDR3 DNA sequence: TGTGCCAGCAGTTCCCCGGACATCGCCAGGTTCGGGGAGCTGTTTTTT.

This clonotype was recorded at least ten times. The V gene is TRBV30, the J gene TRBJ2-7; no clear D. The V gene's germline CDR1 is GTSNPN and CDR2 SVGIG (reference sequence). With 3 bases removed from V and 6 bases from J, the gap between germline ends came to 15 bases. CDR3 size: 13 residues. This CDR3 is CAWSPLRVGEQYF. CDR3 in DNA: TGTGCCTGGAGCCCCCTCCGGGTGGGCGAGCAGTACTTC.

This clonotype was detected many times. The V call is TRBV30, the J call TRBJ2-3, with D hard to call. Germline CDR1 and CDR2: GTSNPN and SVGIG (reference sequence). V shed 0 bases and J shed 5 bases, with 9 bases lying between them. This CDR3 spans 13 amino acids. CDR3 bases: TGTGCCTGGAGTGTCGGGTACGGAGATACGCAGTATTTT. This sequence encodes CAWSVGYGDTQYF.

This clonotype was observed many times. DNA of the CDR3: TGTGCCAGCAGCCCGAGAACGGGGGGCAATCCCTCCTACGAGCAGTACTTC. Residues: CASSPRTGGNPSYEQYF. The chain has TRBV7-2 and TRBJ2-7; possibly TRBD2 for D (7 bases). CDR1 is SGHTA and CDR2 is FQGNSA in the germline V gene. The germline V and J ends were trimmed by 5 bases and 0 bases, with 20 bases remaining between them. This CDR3 is built from 17 residues.

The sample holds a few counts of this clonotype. The DNA of the CDR3 is TGTGCCAGCAGCCAAGTCTCCAGCGGTAAATACAATGAGCAGTTCTTC. Protein sequence: CASSQVSSGKYNEQFF. J is TRBJ2-1 and V is TRBV4-2, with D possibly matching TRBD2 (5 bases). V gave up 1 base and J gave up 4 bases, with 14 bases separating them. The CDR3 loop spans 16 amino acids. Germline CDR1 and CDR2: LGHNA and YNFKEQ.

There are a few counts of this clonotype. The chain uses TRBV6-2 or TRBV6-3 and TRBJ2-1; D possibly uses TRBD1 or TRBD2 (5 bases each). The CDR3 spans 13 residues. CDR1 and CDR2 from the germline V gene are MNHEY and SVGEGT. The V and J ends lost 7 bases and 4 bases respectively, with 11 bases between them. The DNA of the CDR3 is TGTGCCAGCACTGGGACGGGTTACAATGAGCAGTTCTTC. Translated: CASTGTGYNEQFF.

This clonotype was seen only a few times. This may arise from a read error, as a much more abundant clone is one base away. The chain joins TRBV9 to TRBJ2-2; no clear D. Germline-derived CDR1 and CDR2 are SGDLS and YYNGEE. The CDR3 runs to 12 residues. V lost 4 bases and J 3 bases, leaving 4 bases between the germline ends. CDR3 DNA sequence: TGTGCCAGCAGCACCCACACCGGGGAGCTGTTTTTT. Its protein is CASSTHTGELFF.

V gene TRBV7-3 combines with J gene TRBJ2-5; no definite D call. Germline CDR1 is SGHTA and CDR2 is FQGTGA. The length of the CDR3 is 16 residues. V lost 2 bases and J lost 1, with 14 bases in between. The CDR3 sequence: CASSLWASGPQETQYF. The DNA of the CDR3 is TGTGCCAGCAGCTTATGGGCTAGTGGACCCCAAGAGACCCAGTACTTC. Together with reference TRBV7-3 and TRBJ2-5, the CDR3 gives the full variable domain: GAGVSQTPSNKVTEKGKYVELRCDPISGHTALYWYRQSLGQGPEFLIYFQGTGAADDSGLPNDRFFAVRPEGSVSTLKIQRTERGDSAVYLCASSLWASGPQETQYFGPGTRLLVL.

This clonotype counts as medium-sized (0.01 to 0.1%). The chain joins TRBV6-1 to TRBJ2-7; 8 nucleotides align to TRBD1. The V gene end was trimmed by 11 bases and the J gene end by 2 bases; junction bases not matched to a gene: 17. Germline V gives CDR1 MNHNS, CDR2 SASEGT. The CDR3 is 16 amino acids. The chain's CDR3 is CASRRSTGTGAYEQYF. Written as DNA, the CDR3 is TGTGCCTCCCGACGCTCCACCGGGACAGGAGCCTACGAGCAGTACTTC.

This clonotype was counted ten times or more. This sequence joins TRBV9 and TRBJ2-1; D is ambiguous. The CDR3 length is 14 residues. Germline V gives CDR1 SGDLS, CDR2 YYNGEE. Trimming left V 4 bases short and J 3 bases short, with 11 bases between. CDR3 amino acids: CASSPRTVYNEQFF. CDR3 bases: TGTGCCAGCAGCCCCCGGACGGTCTACAATGAGCAGTTCTTC.

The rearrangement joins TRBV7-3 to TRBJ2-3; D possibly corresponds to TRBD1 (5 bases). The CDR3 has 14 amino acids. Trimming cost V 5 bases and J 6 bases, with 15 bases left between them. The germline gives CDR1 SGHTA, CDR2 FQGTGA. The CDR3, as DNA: TGTGCCAGCAGCGTCACAGGAGCCACGGATACGCAGTATTTT. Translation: CASSVTGATDTQYF.

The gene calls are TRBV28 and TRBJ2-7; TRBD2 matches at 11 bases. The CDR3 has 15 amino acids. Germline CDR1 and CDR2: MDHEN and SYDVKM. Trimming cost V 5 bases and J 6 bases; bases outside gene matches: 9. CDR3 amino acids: CASSELAGGRSEQYF. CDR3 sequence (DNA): TGTGCCAGCAGTGAGCTAGCGGGGGGCAGGTCCGAGCAGTACTTC.

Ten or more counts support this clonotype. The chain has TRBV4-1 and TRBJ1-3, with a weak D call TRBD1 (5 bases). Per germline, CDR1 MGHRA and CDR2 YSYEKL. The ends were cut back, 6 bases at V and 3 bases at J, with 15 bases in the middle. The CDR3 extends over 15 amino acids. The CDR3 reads CASSPELGLGNTIYF. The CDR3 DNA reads TGCGCCAGCAGTCCCGAGTTGGGACTTGGAAACACCATATATTTT.

The CDR3 spells CASSFHRVTDTQYF. The DNA of the CDR3 is TGTGCCAGCTCATTTCACAGGGTTACAGATACGCAGTATTTT. The chain uses TRBV18 and TRBJ2-3, with TRBD1 as a possible D gene (6 bases). V lost 5 bases, J lost 3 bases, and 12 bases lay in between. CDR3 length: 14 amino acids. Per germline, CDR1 KGHSH and CDR2 LQKENI.

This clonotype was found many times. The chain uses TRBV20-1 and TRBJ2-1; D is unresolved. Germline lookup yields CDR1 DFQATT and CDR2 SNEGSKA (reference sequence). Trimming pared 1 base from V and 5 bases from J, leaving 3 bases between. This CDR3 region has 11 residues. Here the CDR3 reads CSARADNEQFF. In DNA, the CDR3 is TGCAGTGCTAGAGCCGACAATGAGCAGTTCTTC.

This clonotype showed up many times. DNA for the CDR3: TGTGCCTGGAAGCGACAGGGGGGAGAGACCCAGTACTTC. This translates into CAWKRQGGETQYF. This sequence joins TRBV30 and TRBJ2-5; TRBD1 aligns across 9 bases. The CDR3 totals 13 residues. Trimming took 4 bases from V and 4 from J; bases not matched to a gene: 4. Germline-derived CDR1 and CDR2 are GTSNPN and SVGIG (reference sequence).

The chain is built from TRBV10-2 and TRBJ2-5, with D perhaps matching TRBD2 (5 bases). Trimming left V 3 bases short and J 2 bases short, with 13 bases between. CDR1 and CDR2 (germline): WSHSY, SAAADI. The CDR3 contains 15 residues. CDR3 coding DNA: TGCGCCAGCAGTGACGCGGGCACAGTTCAAGAGACCCAGTACTTC. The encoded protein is CASSDAGTVQETQYF.

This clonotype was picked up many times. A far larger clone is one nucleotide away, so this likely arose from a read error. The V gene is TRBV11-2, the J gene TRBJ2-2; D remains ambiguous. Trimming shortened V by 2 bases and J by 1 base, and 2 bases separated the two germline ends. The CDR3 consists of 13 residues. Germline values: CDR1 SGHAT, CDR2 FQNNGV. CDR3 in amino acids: CASSLKNTGELFF. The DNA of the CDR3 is TGTGCCAGCAGCTTAAAGAACACCGGGGAGCTGTTTTTT.

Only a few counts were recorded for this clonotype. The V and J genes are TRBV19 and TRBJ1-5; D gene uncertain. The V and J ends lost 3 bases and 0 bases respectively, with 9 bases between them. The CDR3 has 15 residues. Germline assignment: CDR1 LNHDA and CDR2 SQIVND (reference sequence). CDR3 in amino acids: CASSISDISNQPQHF. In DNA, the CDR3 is TGTGCCAGTAGTATCTCAGACATTAGCAATCAGCCCCAGCATTTT. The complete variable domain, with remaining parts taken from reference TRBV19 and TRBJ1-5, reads DGGITQSPKYLFRKEGQNVTLSCEQNLNHDAMYWYRQDPGQGLRLIYYSQIVNDFQKGDIAEGYSVSREKKESFPLTVTSAQKNPTAFYLCASSISDISNQPQHFGDGTRLSIL.

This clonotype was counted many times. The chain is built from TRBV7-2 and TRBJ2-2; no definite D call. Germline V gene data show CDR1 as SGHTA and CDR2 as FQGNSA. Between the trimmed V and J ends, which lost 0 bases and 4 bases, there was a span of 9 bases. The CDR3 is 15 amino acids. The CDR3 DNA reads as TGTGCCAGCAGCTTAGCGCGGCTCTCCACCGGGGAGCTGTTTTTT. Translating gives CASSLARLSTGELFF.

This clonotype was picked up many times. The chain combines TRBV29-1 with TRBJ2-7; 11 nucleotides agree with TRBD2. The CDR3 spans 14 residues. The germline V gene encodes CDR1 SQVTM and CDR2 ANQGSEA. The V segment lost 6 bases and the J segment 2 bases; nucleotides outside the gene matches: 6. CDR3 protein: CSVKTSGATYEQYF. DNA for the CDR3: TGCAGCGTCAAGACTAGCGGGGCTACCTACGAGCAGTACTTC.

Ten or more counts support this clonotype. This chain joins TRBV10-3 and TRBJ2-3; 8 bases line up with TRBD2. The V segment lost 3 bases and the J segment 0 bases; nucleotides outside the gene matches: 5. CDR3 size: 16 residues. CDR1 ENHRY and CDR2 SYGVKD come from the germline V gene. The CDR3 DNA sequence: TGTGCCATCAGTGATCTTAGCGGGGCCAGCACAGATACGCAGTATTTT. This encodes CAISDLSGASTDTQYF.

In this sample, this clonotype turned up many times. The CDR3 nucleotides read TGTGCCAGCCGAGAGCGGGGGGGAGGTGACGAGCAGTACTTC. This sequence encodes CASRERGGGDEQYF. The V call is TRBV10-3, the J call TRBJ2-7; 10 nucleotides match TRBD2. This CDR3 has 14 residues. CDR1 is ENHRY and CDR2 is SYGVKD in the germline V gene. J lost 5 bases, V lost 10 bases, and 11 bases had no gene match.

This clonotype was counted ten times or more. The CDR3 DNA reads as TGCAGCGTTGAAGAGCTTGCAGGGGGGGACCAATCCTACTATGGCTACACCTTC. As protein: CSVEELAGGDQSYYGYTF. This chain uses TRBV29-1 with TRBJ1-2, with 7 bases matching TRBD1. Losses at the gene ends were 0 bases for V and 3 bases for J; bases not matched to a gene: 16. Germline lookup yields CDR1 SQVTM and CDR2 ANQGSEA. CDR3 length: 18 amino acids. Full variable domain (outside the CDR3, taken from reference TRBV29-1 and TRBJ1-2): SAVISQKPSRDICQRGTSLTIQCQVDSQVTMMFWYRQQPGQSLTLIATANQGSEATYESGFVIDKFPISRPNLTFSTLTVSNMSPEDSSIYLCSVEELAGGDQSYYGYTFGSGTRLTVV.

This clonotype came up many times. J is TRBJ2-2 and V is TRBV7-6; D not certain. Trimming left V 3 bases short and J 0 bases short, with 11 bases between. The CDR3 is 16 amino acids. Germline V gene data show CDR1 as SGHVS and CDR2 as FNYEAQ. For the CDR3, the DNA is TGTGCCAGCAGCTTTACTCAGGTCGCGAACACCGGGGAGCTGTTTTTT. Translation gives CASSFTQVANTGELFF. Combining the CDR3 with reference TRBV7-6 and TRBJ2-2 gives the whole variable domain GAGVSQSPRYKVTKRGQDVALRCDPISGHVSLYWYRQALGQGPEFLTYFNYEAQQDKSGLPNDRFSAERPEGSISTLTIQRTEQRDSAMYRCASSFTQVANTGELFFGEGSRLTVL.

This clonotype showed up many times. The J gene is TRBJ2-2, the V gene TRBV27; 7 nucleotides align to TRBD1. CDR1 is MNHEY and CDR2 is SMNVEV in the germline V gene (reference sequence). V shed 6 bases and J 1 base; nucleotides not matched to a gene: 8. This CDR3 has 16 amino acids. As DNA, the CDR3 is TGTGCCAGCAGACCCCGACAGGGAAGGAACACCGGGGAGCTGTTTTTT. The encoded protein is CASRPRQGRNTGELFF.

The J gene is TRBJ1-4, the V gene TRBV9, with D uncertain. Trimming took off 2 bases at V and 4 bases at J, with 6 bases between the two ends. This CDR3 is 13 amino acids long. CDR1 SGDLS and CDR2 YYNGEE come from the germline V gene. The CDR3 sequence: CASSVGLNEKLFF. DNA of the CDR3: TGTGCCAGCAGCGTGGGTCTTAATGAAAAACTGTTTTTT. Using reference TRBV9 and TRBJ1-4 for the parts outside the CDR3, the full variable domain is DSGVTQTPKHLITATGQRVTLRCSPRSGDLSVYWYQQSLDQGLQFLIQYYNGEERAKGNILERFSAQQFPDLHSELNLSSLELGDSALYFCASSVGLNEKLFFGSGTQLSVL.